The rows below give T cell receptor beta chains drawn from one sample of a study of cytomegalovirus exposure and HLA in healthy donors. Produced via immunoSEQ multiplex PCR; TCRdb's table is partial and in-frame only. The top ten clones hold about 1% of a sample with approximately 110,000 clones, about 81% of them seen once. Sequencing input: PBMCs. The receptors were sampled from a woman in her thirties in good health and CMV-seronegative. The CDR3 runs from the conserved cysteine through the conserved F or W. Fields, in order: J gene, V gene, D gene, CDR3 protein. A D gene is named only where the DNA matches it firmly.

TRBJ2-7 TRBV30 TRBD1 CAWSPGQGMSYEQYF
TRBJ2-6 TRBV30 - CAWSKGAGFPGANVLTF
TRBJ2-3 TRBV18 TRBD2 CASSPTSSSTDTQYF
TRBJ2-1 TRBV7-6 - CASSLSSYNEQFF
TRBJ1-2 TRBV19 - CASSLRQLRDGYTF
TRBJ2-1 TRBV7-3 TRBD2 CASSLEGLAGQEQFF
TRBJ1-2 TRBV11-2 - CASSSPRDNYGYTF
TRBJ1-4 TRBV5-1 TRBD1 CASSLAQGAREKLFF
TRBJ2-7 TRBV5-1 TRBD2 CASRRGGLVDEQYF
TRBJ2-1 TRBV7-2 - CASSSYGGEQFF
TRBJ1-3 TRBV5-4 - CASSPRGRNTIYF
TRBJ2-1 TRBV29-1 TRBD2 CSARSGSGEQFF
TRBJ2-3 TRBV28 - CASSLGLATDTQYF
TRBJ2-7 TRBV7-3 TRBD2 CASSPASGTSGRDPYEQYF
TRBJ1-3 TRBV11-2 - CASSLVTGFGNTIYF
TRBJ1-1 TRBV7-9 - CASEGTGPAAFF
TRBJ2-7 TRBV5-4 - CASSSMGSKYF
TRBJ2-1 TRBV5-1 - CASALLDFGNEQFF
TRBJ2-7 TRBV19 - CASSFGSLDEQYF
TRBJ1-5 TRBV29-1 TRBD1 CSVAWDSGINQPQHF
TRBJ1-1 TRBV18 - CASSTNRVQRNTEAFF
TRBJ1-3 TRBV5-6 - CASSFGSSGNTIYF
TRBJ1-1 TRBV15 - CATSRGETVNTEAFF
TRBJ2-6 TRBV4-3 TRBD2 CASSQARGTSDSGANVLTF
TRBJ2-1 TRBV11-2 TRBD2 CASSLSGTSGNWDEQFF
TRBJ1-1 TRBV7-7 - CASSLEEGTEAFF
TRBJ2-7 TRBV7-9 - CASSRTYEQYF
TRBJ1-5 TRBV4-2 - CASSLSGEFYQPQHF
TRBJ1-3 TRBV30 - CAWSWQDFNTIYF
TRBJ2-1 TRBV5-1 - CASSLQDNEQFF
TRBJ2-3 TRBV2 TRBD2 CASPPLGTSDSTDTQYF
TRBJ2-5 TRBV2 TRBD1 CASSLDRGEETQYF
TRBJ2-3 TRBV11-2 TRBD2 CASSLLAGGQDTQYF
TRBJ1-1 TRBV19 - CASSGQYLGTEAFF
TRBJ2-7 TRBV4-1 TRBD1 CASSQPGTGSGEQYF
TRBJ1-3 TRBV9 - CASQTTPGNTIYF
TRBJ2-1 TRBV21-1 - CASSPKGRPYNEQFF